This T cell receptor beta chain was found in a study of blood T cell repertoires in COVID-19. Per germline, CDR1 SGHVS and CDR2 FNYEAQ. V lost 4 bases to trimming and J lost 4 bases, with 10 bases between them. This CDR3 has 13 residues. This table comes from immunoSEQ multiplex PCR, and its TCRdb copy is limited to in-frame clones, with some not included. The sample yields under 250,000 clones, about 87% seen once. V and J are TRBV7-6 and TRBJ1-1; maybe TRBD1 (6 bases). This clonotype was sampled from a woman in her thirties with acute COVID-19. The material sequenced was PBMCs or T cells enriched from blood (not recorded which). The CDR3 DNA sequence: TGTGCCAGCAGCTCAGGGGTTGGCACTGAAGCTTTCTTT. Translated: CASSSGVGTEAFF.